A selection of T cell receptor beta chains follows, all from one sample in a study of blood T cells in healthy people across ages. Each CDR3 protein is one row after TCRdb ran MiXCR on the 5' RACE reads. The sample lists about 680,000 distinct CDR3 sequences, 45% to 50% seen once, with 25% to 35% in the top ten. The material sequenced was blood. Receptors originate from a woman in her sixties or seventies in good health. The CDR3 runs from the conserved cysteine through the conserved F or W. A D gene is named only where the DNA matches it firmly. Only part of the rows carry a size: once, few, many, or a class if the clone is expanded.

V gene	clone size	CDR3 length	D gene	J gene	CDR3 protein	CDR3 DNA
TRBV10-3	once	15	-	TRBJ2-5	CAISALDSRRETQYF	TGTGCCATCAGCGCCCTAGATTCGAGGAGAGAGACCCAGTACTTC
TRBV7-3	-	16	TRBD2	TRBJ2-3	CASSFGSGRAGDTQYF	TGTGCCAGCAGCTTCGGTAGCGGGAGGGCAGGAGATACGCAGTATTTT
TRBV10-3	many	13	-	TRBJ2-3	CATKLEDTDTQYF	TGTGCCACCAAACTGGAGGACACAGATACGCAGTATTTT
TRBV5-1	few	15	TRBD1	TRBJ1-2	CASSLVGQESYGYTF	TGCGCCAGCAGCTTGGTAGGACAGGAGTCCTATGGCTACACCTTC
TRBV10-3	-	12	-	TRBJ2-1	CAISDERDEQFF	TGTGCCATCAGTGACGAACGGGATGAGCAGTTCTTC
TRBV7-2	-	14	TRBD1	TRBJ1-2	CASSPHRGPNGYTF	TGTGCCAGCAGCCCGCACAGGGGGCCTAATGGCTACACCTTC
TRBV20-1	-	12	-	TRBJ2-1	CSARPGQNEQFF	TGCAGTGCTAGGCCTGGGCAAAATGAGCAGTTCTTC
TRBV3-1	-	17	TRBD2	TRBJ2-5	CASSQDRSGRRQETQYF	TGTGCCAGCAGCCAAGATCGTAGCGGGAGGAGGCAAGAGACCCAGTACTTC
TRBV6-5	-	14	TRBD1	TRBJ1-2	CASRTGGQSDGYTF	TGTGCCAGCAGAACAGGGGGGCAATCGGATGGCTACACCTTC
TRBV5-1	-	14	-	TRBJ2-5	CASSLETLQEAQYF	TGCGCCAGCAGCTTGGAAACCCTTCAAGAGGCCCAGTACTTC
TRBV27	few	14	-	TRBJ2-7	CASSLDPREYEQYF	TGTGCCAGCAGTTTAGACCCCCGGGAGTACGAGCAGTACTTC
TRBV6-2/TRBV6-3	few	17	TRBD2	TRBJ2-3	CASSYPLAGGITDTQYF	TGTGCCAGCAGTTACCCCTTAGCGGGGGGGATCACAGATACGCAGTATTTT
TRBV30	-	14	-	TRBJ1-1	CARSTGVVNTEAFF	TGTGCTCGGAGTACCGGGGTAGTGAACACTGAAGCTTTCTTT
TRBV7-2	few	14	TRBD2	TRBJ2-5	CASSWTSGQETQYF	TGTGCCAGCAGCTGGACTAGCGGCCAAGAGACCCAGTACTTC
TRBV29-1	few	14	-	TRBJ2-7	CSVEGARGLYEQYF	TGCAGCGTTGAGGGCGCGAGGGGGTTATACGAGCAGTACTTC
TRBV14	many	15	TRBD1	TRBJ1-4	CASSPGTATNEKLFF	TGTGCCAGCAGCCCGGGGACAGCAACTAATGAAAAACTGTTTTTT
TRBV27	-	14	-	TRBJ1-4	CASRGTEGGEKLFF	TGTGCCAGCAGGGGGACCGAAGGAGGCGAAAAACTGTTTTTT
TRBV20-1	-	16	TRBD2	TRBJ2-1	CSARDASGSLGNEQFF	TGCAGTGCTAGAGATGCCAGCGGGAGTCTCGGGAATGAGCAGTTCTTC
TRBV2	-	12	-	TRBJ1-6	CASSTGLSPLHF	TGTGCCAGCAGTACAGGTCTTTCACCCCTCCACTTT
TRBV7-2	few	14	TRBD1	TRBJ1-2	CASSSWTGLGGYTF	TGTGCCAGCAGCTCCTGGACAGGGCTGGGTGGCTACACCTTC
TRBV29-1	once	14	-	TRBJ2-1	CSVEEGRGRNEQFF	TGCAGCGTTGAAGAGGGAAGAGGGCGAAATGAGCAGTTCTTC
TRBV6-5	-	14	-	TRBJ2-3	CASSYGGRPDTQYF	TGTGCCAGCAGTTACGGGGGTAGACCAGATACGCAGTATTTT
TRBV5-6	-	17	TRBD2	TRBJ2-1	CASSSGLAGGYDNEQFF	TGTGCCAGCAGCTCTGGACTAGCGGGAGGCTATGACAATGAGCAGTTCTTC
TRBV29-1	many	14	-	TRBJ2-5	CSTLRDQEEETQYF	TGCAGCACCCTAAGGGATCAAGAGGAGGAGACCCAGTACTTC
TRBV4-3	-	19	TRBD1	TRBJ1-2	CASSQDWGAGGIANYGYTF	TGCGCCAGCAGCCAAGATTGGGGTGCAGGGGGGATAGCTAACTATGGCTACACCTTC
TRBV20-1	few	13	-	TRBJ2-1	CSAKIGAYNEQFF	TGCAGTGCTAAGATCGGAGCCTACAATGAGCAGTTCTTC
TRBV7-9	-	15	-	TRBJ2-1	CASSVFSDSYNEQFF	TGTGCCAGCAGCGTCTTTTCAGACTCCTACAATGAGCAGTTCTTC
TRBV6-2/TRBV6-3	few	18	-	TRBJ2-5	CATSRAVNFRGGRETQYF	TGTGCCACAAGCCGGGCAGTGAATTTTCGAGGGGGACGCGAGACCCAGTACTTC
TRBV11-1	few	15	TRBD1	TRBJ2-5	CASSLVGTVQETQYF	TGTGCCAGCAGCTTAGTCGGGACAGTTCAAGAGACCCAGTACTTC
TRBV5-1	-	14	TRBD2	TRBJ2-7	CASSRTSGRTEQYF	TGCGCCAGCAGCCGGACTAGCGGGAGAACCGAGCAGTACTTC
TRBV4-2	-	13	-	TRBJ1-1	CASRVSGNTEAFF	TGTGCCAGCAGAGTTTCCGGGAACACTGAAGCTTTCTTT
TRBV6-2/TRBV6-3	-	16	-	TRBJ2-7	CASSYSSGVRGYEQYF	TGTGCCAGCAGTTATAGTTCCGGGGTTCGGGGCTACGAGCAGTACTTC
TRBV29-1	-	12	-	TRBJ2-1	CSVGPGGNEQFF	TGCAGCGTGGGTCCGGGTGGGAATGAGCAGTTCTTC
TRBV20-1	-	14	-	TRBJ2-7	CSARDTGRYYEQYF	TGCAGTGCTAGAGATACTGGGAGATACTACGAGCAGTACTTC
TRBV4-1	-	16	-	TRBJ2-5	CASSQGGDGRRDEQYF	TGCGCCAGCAGCCAAGGGGGAGACGGGAGAAGGGATGAGCAGTACTTC
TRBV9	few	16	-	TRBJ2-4	CASSPQEGRTKNIQYF	TGTGCCAGCAGCCCCCAGGAGGGACGTACCAAAAACATTCAGTACTTC
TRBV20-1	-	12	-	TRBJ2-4	CSVGHSKNIQYF	TGCAGTGTCGGACACAGTAAAAACATTCAGTACTTC
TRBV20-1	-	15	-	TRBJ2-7	CSAIMSPGLTYEQYF	TGCAGTGCTATCATGTCCCCGGGACTGACCTACGAGCAGTACTTC
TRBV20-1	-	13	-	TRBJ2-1	CSAREDSYNEQFF	TGCAGTGCTAGGGAGGACAGCTACAATGAGCAGTTCTTC
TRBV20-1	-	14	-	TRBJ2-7	CSAPTVSSYNEQYF	TGCAGTGCTCCGACGGTTAGCTCCTACAATGAGCAGTACTTC
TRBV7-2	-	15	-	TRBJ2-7	CASSPATGVPVLQYF	TGTGCCAGCAGCCCGGCGACAGGAGTGCCCGTGCTGCAGTACTTC
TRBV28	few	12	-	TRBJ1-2	CASSLQRGGYTF	TGTGCCAGCAGTCTCCAGAGGGGTGGCTACACCTTC
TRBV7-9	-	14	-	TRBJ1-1	CASSFGNMNTEAFF	TGTGCCAGCAGCTTCGGGAACATGAACACTGAAGCTTTCTTT
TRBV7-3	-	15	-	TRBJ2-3	CASSLGGFRADTQYF	TGTGCCAGCAGCTTAGGAGGTTTTCGGGCAGATACGCAGTATTTT
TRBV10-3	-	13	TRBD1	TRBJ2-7	CAISDRGPDEQYF	TGTGCCATCAGTGACAGGGGGCCGGACGAGCAGTACTTC
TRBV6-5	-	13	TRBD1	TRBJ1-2	CASSRQGEHGYTF	TGTGCCAGCAGCCGACAGGGGGAACATGGCTACACCTTC
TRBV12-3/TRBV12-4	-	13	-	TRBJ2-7	CARTQGYAYEQYF	TGTGCCAGGACTCAGGGTTACGCCTACGAGCAGTACTTC